These T cell receptor beta chains were read from a single sample in a study of blood T cell repertoires in COVID-19. Assay: immunoSEQ multiplex PCR; the TCRdb copy retains only in-frame clones and omits some. The sample has over 400,000 clones, more than 85% seen once. The sequenced material came from PBMCs or T cells enriched from blood (not recorded which). These receptors were taken from a woman in her fifties or sixties who had recovered from COVID-19. Each CDR3 is given with its conserved first and last residue. The D gene is left open where the match is weak. Clone size is given for some rows only: seen once, a few or many times, or a class if the clone is expanded.

clone_size d_call j_call v_call cdr3_nt cdr3_aa
NA TRBD1 TRBJ1-1 TRBV3-1/TRBV3-2 TGTGCCAGCAGCCAAAGTGACAGGGGGTTGAAGACTGAAGCTTTCTTT CASSQSDRGLKTEAFF
NA NA TRBJ1-3 TRBV5-1 TGCGCCAGCAGCTTGGAAGCAGGAGGAAACACCATATATTTT CASSLEAGGNTIYF
NA NA TRBJ1-5 TRBV24-1 TGTGCCACCAGTGATTCTGGGACTTCCAGCAATCAGCCCCAGCATTTT CATSDSGTSSNQPQHF
NA TRBD2 TRBJ2-2 TRBV2 TGTGCCAGCAGCCTTAGCGGGGGCCCCACCGGGGAGCTGTTTTTT CASSLSGGPTGELFF
NA TRBD1 TRBJ1-4 TRBV5-6 TGTGCCAGCAGCTCTCAGACAGGGTTTAAAGAAAAACTGTTTTTT CASSSQTGFKEKLFF
NA NA TRBJ1-4 TRBV6-5 TGTGCCAGCAGGCGGGAGGCTAATGAAAAACTGTTTTTT CASRREANEKLFF
NA NA TRBJ1-1 TRBV2 TGTGCCAGCAGTGAAGGTGTGGGGGGTGAAGCTTTCTTT CASSEGVGGEAFF
NA TRBD1 TRBJ2-2 TRBV5-4 TGTGCCAGCAGCCCACAGGGGGTTGTGTCGACCGGGGAGCTGTTTTTT CASSPQGVVSTGELFF
NA TRBD2 TRBJ2-6 TRBV7-6 TGTGCCAGCAGCTCACCTAGCCCAACCGGGGGGGGTAACGTCCTGACTTTC CASSSPSPTGGGNVLTF
NA NA TRBJ2-2 TRBV6-6 TGTGCCAGCTTTAGGTCTGAGGGAACCGGGGAGCTGTTTTTT CASFRSEGTGELFF
NA TRBD2 TRBJ2-3 TRBV5-1 TGCGCCAGCAGCTGGGGTGGTGGGGCTAGCGGGAAGCATACGCAGTATTTT CASSWGGGASGKHTQYF
few NA TRBJ1-6 TRBV25-1 TGTGCCAGCAGGGAATCGGGACACAATTCACCCCTCCACTTT CASRESGHNSPLHF
NA NA TRBJ1-5 TRBV21-1 TGTGCCAGCAGCTCTGGGGGGGGCAATCAGCCCCAGCATTTT CASSSGGGNQPQHF
NA TRBD2 TRBJ2-3 TRBV7-2 TGTGCCAGCAGACAGGGACTAGCGGTTAGGGGGGGAGATACGCAGTATTTT CASRQGLAVRGGDTQYF
NA TRBD1 TRBJ2-1 TRBV12-5 TGTGCTAGTGGTTTGGCCCTAACAGGGGGCGGCTGGAATGAGCAGTTCTTC CASGLALTGGGWNEQFF
NA TRBD1 TRBJ1-2 TRBV27 TGTGCCAGCAGGACAGGGTACTATGGCTACACCTTC CASRTGYYGYTF
NA NA TRBJ2-1 TRBV2 TGTGCCAGCAGAATCCAGGCCTTCAATGAGCAGTTCTTC CASRIQAFNEQFF
NA TRBD1 TRBJ1-5 TRBV6-6 TGTGCCACCCGCCCGGACAGGGTACTTGGGCAGCCCCAGCATTTT CATRPDRVLGQPQHF
NA TRBD2 TRBJ2-1 TRBV18 TGTGCCAGCTCCTGGACTAGCGGGGGATACAATGAGCAGTTCTTC CASSWTSGGYNEQFF
NA NA TRBJ1-5 TRBV19 TGTGCCAGTAGTACACAGAACAATCAGCCCCAGCATTTT CASSTQNNQPQHF
NA TRBD1 TRBJ1-5 TRBV2 TGTGCCAGCAGTGGACAGGGACCAAATCAGCCCCAGCATTTT CASSGQGPNQPQHF
NA NA TRBJ1-2 TRBV9 TGTGCCAGCAGCGCATCAATAGATGGCTACACCTTC CASSASIDGYTF
NA NA TRBJ2-3 TRBV2 TGTGCCAGCAAGACCCAGACTAGCACAGATACGCAGTATTTT CASKTQTSTDTQYF
NA NA TRBJ1-1 TRBV6-6 TGTGGCCACAGGGCGTTGAACACTGAAGCTTTCTTT CGHRALNTEAFF
few TRBD1 TRBJ1-2 TRBV28 TGTGCCAGCACCCGGGGACAGGGGGCGCTGGGGGGCTACACCTTC CASTRGQGALGGYTF
few TRBD1 TRBJ2-7 TRBV13 TGTGCCAGCAGCGGGGACAGGGGCGAGCAGTACTTC CASSGDRGEQYF
NA NA TRBJ1-5 TRBV12-3/TRBV12-4 TGTGCCAGCGGGAGAGGGGGTCAGCCCCAGCATTTT CASGRGGQPQHF
NA NA TRBJ2-7 TRBV27 TGTGCCAGCAGTTTAAGGGGGACACAGGGAAGCTCCTACGAGCAGTACTTC CASSLRGTQGSSYEQYF
few NA TRBJ1-2 TRBV7-8 TGTGCCAGCAGCTTAGGCGGGATTGACTATGGCTACACCTTC CASSLGGIDYGYTF
once TRBD1 TRBJ1-6 TRBV6-4 TGTGCCAGCAGCCTAGACAGGGCCGGGTCTAATTCACCCCTCCACTTT CASSLDRAGSNSPLHF
NA NA TRBJ1-5 TRBV2 TGTGCCAGCTCTCCCAGCAATCAGCCCCAGCATTTT CASSPSNQPQHF
NA NA TRBJ1-6 TRBV6-5 TGTGCCAGCATATGGGGGGGAGATTCACCCCTCCACTTT CASIWGGDSPLHF
once NA TRBJ2-7 TRBV5-1 TGCGCCAGCAGCTTGGTGGCAGGGGCCTACGAGCAGTACTTC CASSLVAGAYEQYF
once TRBD1 TRBJ2-7 TRBV27 TGTGCCAGCAGGGGACGCTCCGGGACAGGGGCCTACGAGCAGTACTTC CASRGRSGTGAYEQYF
NA NA TRBJ1-2 TRBV21-1 TGTGCCAGCGGACGAACATACGGACACCGAAGAGATGGCTACACCTTC CASGRTYGHRRDGYTF
NA NA TRBJ2-5 TRBV6-6 TGTGCCAGCTCTCCAAGGAGGTCATTCGGGGAGACCCAGTACTTC CASSPRRSFGETQYF
NA TRBD2 TRBJ2-3 TRBV7-9 TGTGCCAGCAGCTTAGCGGGGAGGGGTCACCCAGATACGCAGTATTTT CASSLAGRGHPDTQYF
NA NA TRBJ1-4 TRBV6-1 TGTGCCAGCAGTGATAACCCAGGTGAAAAACTGTTTTTT CASSDNPGEKLFF